One T cell receptor beta chain is described in this entry. This clone was seen a handful of times. Its cognate antigen has yet to be identified. Base qualities are not recorded, but no much larger clone differs from it by a single base. From each donor, a single peripheral blood sample of around 120 mL on average was drawn into heparinised tubes. A BD FACSAria II was used to sort naive, central memory, regulatory and stem cell-like memory CD4+ T cells with a panel that included CD45RO, CCR7, CD25, CD127, CD95 and CD27. All sorted populations exceeded 95% purity. PBMCs were isolated immediately by Lymphoprep density gradient centrifugation and stained directly without culture. To minimize batch effects, samples were stained and sorted in pairs, one healthy donor with one patient per experiment. This sample is drawn from a study of beta chain features in type 1 diabetes (dated by TCRdb to 2016 to 2018). Looking at the study overall: Mean age, gender distribution, total cell number and subset yield did not differ between patients and healthy donors. In the study, TCRB repertoires of sorted circulating CD4+ T cell subsets from recently diagnosed type 1 diabetes patients were compared with those of matched healthy donors. Naive and central memory subsets were obtained from all 28 donors, but regulatory and stem cell-like memory subsets were isolated from only 8 patients and roughly 8 healthy donors. Across all samples, almost 110 million sorted cells were examined, and cell number per subset correlated strongly with RNA yield.

For CDR1 and CDR2, the germline V gene (reference sequence) lists LNHDA and SQIVND. Trimmed from V: 6 bases; trimmed from J: 5 bases; junction bases lacking a gene match: 7. Its CDR3 holds 15 amino acids, cysteine through phenylalanine. The DNA shown is the 45-base CDR3, in frame from base 1. The entire isolated RNA was reverse transcribed using the High Capacity cDNA Reverse Transcription Kit, and thus expressed TCRB transcripts were sequenced. Deep immunoSEQ sequencing was applied to naive, central memory and regulatory T cell samples, giving an average of roughly 3.5 million total reads per sample. Sorted cells were lysed in RLT buffer, and RNA was extracted using DNase-treated RNeasy Micro or Mini kits according to cell number. To prevent cross-contamination, each cell subset was processed individually, whereas patient and healthy donor samples were processed jointly. Using the immunoSEQ multiplex PCR, TCRB sequences were amplified from cDNA into 87-bp fragments spanning the CDR3 region. The amplicons were sequenced using the Illumina HiSeq platform. On the authors' methods: Synthetic template baselines were used to correct PCR bias computationally, reads within Hamming distance 2 were collapsed together, and singletons that could not be merged were discarded. Reads were aligned against IMGT to assign V, D and J genes, CDR3 length and insertions or deletions at six rearrangement sites. Within each subset, clonotype counts were normalized to sorted cell number, after which true diversity and Gini coefficients were computed with the tcR R package. The overlap coefficient, calculated on TCRB nucleotide sequences, was used to measure repertoire sharing. Out-of-frame TCRB sequences from naive cells were analyzed as a proxy for the pre-selection repertoire. Held by TCRdb, this immuneACCESS table contains in-frame sequences only and omits some clones. Under half of the omission traces to an unresolved V gene where checked; the cause of the rest is unknown. Clone size and V and J calls were adopted from that table, with D and trimming inferred from the DNA. For this sample there are fewer than 250,000 clones; less than 15% appear just once. The ten largest clones represent about 0.03% of the sample.

Results the study describes overall, beyond this receptor: PCR might favor shorter templates, but patient and control samples were amplified and corrected together, so any skew would affect both groups equally. The naive, central memory and regulatory TCRB repertoires appeared to resemble one another more closely among patients than among healthy donors. Only small numbers of individuals were included in the HLA sub-analyses, which left unresolved whether HLA type had any influence on TCRB rearrangement. Because cDNA rather than genomic DNA was sequenced, highly expressing activated cells could have been over-represented, although no difference in activation and CD3 levels was found between groups. In all four CD4+ subsets, TCRB CDR3 length was moderately but significantly shorter in type 1 diabetes patients. At VDJ recombination sites, patients with type 1 diabetes made fewer insertions and deleted more nucleotides, a pattern implying thymic rearrangement abnormalities.

The sequencing sample was made of naive CD4+ T cells from blood. The cell subset or site label, as the study defines it: true naive CD4+ T cells. Rearrangement joined TRBV19 to TRBJ1-4; the central 9 bases match TRBD1. This clonotype was sampled from a woman in her forties in good health. The DNA sequence is as follows: TGTGCCAGTAGGAGATGGACAGGGGCAAATGAAAAACTGTTTTTT. It encodes CASRRWTGANEKLFF. Here the CDR3 is joined to the reference TRBV19 and TRBJ1-4 genes, and the full variable domain is: DGGITQSPKYLFRKEGQNVTLSCEQNLNHDAMYWYRQDPGQGLRLIYYSQIVNDFQKGDIAEGYSVSREKKESFPLTVTSAQKNPTAFYLCASRRWTGANEKLFFGSGTQLSVL.